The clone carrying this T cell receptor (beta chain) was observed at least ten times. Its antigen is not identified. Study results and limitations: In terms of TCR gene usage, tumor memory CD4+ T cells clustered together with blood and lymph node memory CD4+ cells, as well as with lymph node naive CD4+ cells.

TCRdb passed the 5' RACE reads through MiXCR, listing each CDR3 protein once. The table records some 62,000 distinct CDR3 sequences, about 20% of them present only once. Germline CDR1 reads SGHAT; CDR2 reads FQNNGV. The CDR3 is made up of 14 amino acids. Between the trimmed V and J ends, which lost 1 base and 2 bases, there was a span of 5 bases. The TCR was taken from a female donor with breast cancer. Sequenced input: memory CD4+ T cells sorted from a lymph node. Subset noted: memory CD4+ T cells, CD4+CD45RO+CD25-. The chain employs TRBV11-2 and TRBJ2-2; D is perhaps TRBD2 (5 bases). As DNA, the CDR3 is TGTGCCAGCAGCTTAGGGACTAACACCGGGGAGCTGTTTTTT. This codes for CASSLGTNTGELFF.